These T cell receptor beta chains were read from a single sample in a study of breast tumors, draining lymph nodes, adjacent tissues. A single record per CDR3 protein comes from TCRdb applying MiXCR to the multiplex PCR reads. The repertoire consists of 120,000 to 150,000 distinct CDR3 sequences, with approximately 32% occurring once and the leading ten covering roughly 2.3%. The specimen sequenced was axillary lymph node tissue. These receptors were taken from a female donor with breast cancer. Some clones in this sample may be carry-over from other donors' samples. The CDR3 runs from the conserved cysteine through the conserved F or W. Each record gives: clone size, D gene, V gene, J gene, CDR3 protein, CDR3 DNA. The D gene is left open where the match is weak. Not every row has a clone size; where given, it reads once, few, many or a size class.

clone size: -; D gene: TRBD1; V gene: TRBV7-9; J gene: TRBJ1-1; CDR3 protein: CASSLANTGDTEAFF; CDR3 DNA: TGTGCCAGCAGCTTAGCCAACACAGGGGACACTGAAGCTTTCTTT
clone size: many; D gene: -; V gene: TRBV19; J gene: TRBJ1-6; CDR3 protein: CASKVSGHNSPLHF; CDR3 DNA: TGTGCCAGTAAGGTTTCGGGACATAATTCACCCCTCCACTTT
clone size: -; D gene: -; V gene: TRBV24-1; J gene: TRBJ2-2; CDR3 protein: CATSAPDGDTGELLF; CDR3 DNA: TGTGCCACCAGTGCCCCGGACGGGGACACCGGGGAGCTGCTTTTT
clone size: few; D gene: -; V gene: TRBV6-2/TRBV6-3; J gene: TRBJ2-4; CDR3 protein: CASRAQGPAKNIQYF; CDR3 DNA: TGTGCCAGCAGGGCTCAGGGTCCCGCCAAAAACATTCAGTACTTC
clone size: many; D gene: -; V gene: TRBV20-1; J gene: TRBJ1-5; CDR3 protein: CSASGDIDSNQPQHF; CDR3 DNA: TGCAGTGCTAGCGGGGACATAGATAGCAATCAGCCCCAGCATTTT
clone size: -; D gene: TRBD1; V gene: TRBV10-3; J gene: TRBJ2-7; CDR3 protein: CAISQGQGYEQYF; CDR3 DNA: TGTGCCATCAGCCAGGGACAGGGTTACGAGCAGTACTTC
clone size: few; D gene: -; V gene: TRBV11-2; J gene: TRBJ1-1; CDR3 protein: CASSFQEMGTEAFF; CDR3 DNA: TGTGCCAGCAGCTTCCAAGAGATGGGGACTGAAGCTTTCTTT
clone size: many; D gene: TRBD1; V gene: TRBV19; J gene: TRBJ1-2; CDR3 protein: CASTDQGGGRYGYTF; CDR3 DNA: TGTGCCAGTACCGATCAGGGGGGGGGTCGGTATGGCTACACCTTC
clone size: few; D gene: -; V gene: TRBV6-1; J gene: TRBJ2-1; CDR3 protein: CASSQPFGAHNEQFF; CDR3 DNA: TGTGCCAGCAGTCAACCGTTTGGAGCCCACAATGAGCAGTTCTTC
clone size: many; D gene: -; V gene: TRBV5-1; J gene: TRBJ2-3; CDR3 protein: CASSLHSTDTQYF; CDR3 DNA: TGTGCCAGCAGCTTGCACAGCACAGATACGCAGTATTTT
clone size: once; D gene: TRBD1; V gene: TRBV12-3/TRBV12-4; J gene: TRBJ1-4; CDR3 protein: CASSKGQGTTNEKLFF; CDR3 DNA: TGTGCCAGCAGTAAGGGACAGGGGACAACTAATGAAAAACTGTTTTTT
clone size: -; D gene: TRBD1; V gene: TRBV7-1; J gene: TRBJ1-2; CDR3 protein: CASSSRTGGDGYTF; CDR3 DNA: TGTGCCAGCAGCTCGAGGACAGGGGGCGATGGCTACACCTTC
clone size: -; D gene: TRBD1; V gene: TRBV20-1; J gene: TRBJ1-6; CDR3 protein: CSATRTGGSNSPLHF; CDR3 DNA: TGCAGTGCTACACGGACAGGGGGATCAAATTCACCCCTCCACTTT
clone size: many; D gene: -; V gene: TRBV7-8; J gene: TRBJ2-1; CDR3 protein: CASSSPTGKRLFVF; CDR3 DNA: TGTGCCAGCAGCTCCCCGACCGGGAAGAGGCTTTTTGTCTTC
clone size: -; D gene: -; V gene: TRBV9; J gene: TRBJ2-7; CDR3 protein: CASKVWAGSYEQYF; CDR3 DNA: TGTGCCAGCAAGGTCTGGGCAGGGTCCTACGAGCAGTACTTC
clone size: many; D gene: -; V gene: TRBV12-3/TRBV12-4; J gene: TRBJ1-2; CDR3 protein: CASSLSVANYGYTF; CDR3 DNA: TGTGCCAGCAGTTTGTCAGTTGCTAACTATGGCTACACCTTC
clone size: -; D gene: TRBD1; V gene: TRBV14; J gene: TRBJ1-6; CDR3 protein: CASGQEGTGNSPPHF; CDR3 DNA: TGTGCCAGCGGCCAAGAGGGGACAGGGAATTCACCCCCCCACTTT
clone size: many; D gene: -; V gene: TRBV7-2; J gene: TRBJ2-2; CDR3 protein: CASSLGAWGELFF; CDR3 DNA: TGTGCCAGCAGCTTAGGGGCGTGGGGGGAGCTGTTTTTT
clone size: many; D gene: -; V gene: TRBV24-1; J gene: TRBJ1-4; CDR3 protein: CATTYGGDEKLFF; CDR3 DNA: TGTGCCACCACGTACGGGGGGGATGAAAAACTGTTTTTT
clone size: many; D gene: TRBD1; V gene: TRBV7-9; J gene: TRBJ2-3; CDR3 protein: CASSTTGQGIFGDTQYF; CDR3 DNA: TGTGCCAGCAGCACGACCGGACAGGGGATTTTCGGAGATACGCAGTATTTT
clone size: many; D gene: -; V gene: TRBV4-2; J gene: TRBJ1-5; CDR3 protein: CASSQDLSIYSNQPQHF; CDR3 DNA: TGTGCCAGCAGCCAAGATTTAAGTATTTATAGCAATCAGCCCCAGCATTTT
clone size: -; D gene: TRBD1; V gene: TRBV4-2; J gene: TRBJ2-5; CDR3 protein: CASSQRQGRETQYF; CDR3 DNA: TGTGCCAGCAGCCAACGACAGGGGAGGGAGACCCAGTACTTC
clone size: -; D gene: -; V gene: TRBV25-1; J gene: TRBJ1-1; CDR3 protein: CASSGTLGTEAFF; CDR3 DNA: TGTGCCAGCAGTGGGACCTTGGGTACTGAAGCTTTCTTT
clone size: many; D gene: TRBD2; V gene: TRBV9; J gene: TRBJ2-3; CDR3 protein: CASSGPAGTSKGSADTQYF; CDR3 DNA: TGTGCCAGCAGCGGACCCGCCGGGACTAGCAAAGGAAGTGCAGATACGCAGTATTTT
clone size: many; D gene: -; V gene: TRBV12-3/TRBV12-4; J gene: TRBJ2-5; CDR3 protein: CASSNMPETQYF; CDR3 DNA: TGTGCCAGCAGTAATATGCCAGAGACCCAGTACTTC
clone size: once; D gene: TRBD2; V gene: TRBV10-3; J gene: TRBJ2-3; CDR3 protein: CAISHGRAGDTQYF; CDR3 DNA: TGTGCCATCAGTCACGGGAGGGCCGGGGATACGCAGTATTTT
clone size: -; D gene: -; V gene: TRBV18; J gene: TRBJ2-7; CDR3 protein: CASSPSSYEQYF; CDR3 DNA: TGTGCCAGCTCACCGAGCTCCTACGAGCAGTACTTC
clone size: many; D gene: -; V gene: TRBV7-2; J gene: TRBJ1-6; CDR3 protein: CASSGMGPAVRNSPLHF; CDR3 DNA: TGTGCCAGCAGCGGGATGGGCCCGGCGGTGAGAAATTCACCCCTCCACTTT
clone size: many; D gene: -; V gene: TRBV20-1; J gene: TRBJ2-5; CDR3 protein: CSAEYQETQYF; CDR3 DNA: TGCAGTGCTGAGTACCAAGAGACCCAGTACTTC